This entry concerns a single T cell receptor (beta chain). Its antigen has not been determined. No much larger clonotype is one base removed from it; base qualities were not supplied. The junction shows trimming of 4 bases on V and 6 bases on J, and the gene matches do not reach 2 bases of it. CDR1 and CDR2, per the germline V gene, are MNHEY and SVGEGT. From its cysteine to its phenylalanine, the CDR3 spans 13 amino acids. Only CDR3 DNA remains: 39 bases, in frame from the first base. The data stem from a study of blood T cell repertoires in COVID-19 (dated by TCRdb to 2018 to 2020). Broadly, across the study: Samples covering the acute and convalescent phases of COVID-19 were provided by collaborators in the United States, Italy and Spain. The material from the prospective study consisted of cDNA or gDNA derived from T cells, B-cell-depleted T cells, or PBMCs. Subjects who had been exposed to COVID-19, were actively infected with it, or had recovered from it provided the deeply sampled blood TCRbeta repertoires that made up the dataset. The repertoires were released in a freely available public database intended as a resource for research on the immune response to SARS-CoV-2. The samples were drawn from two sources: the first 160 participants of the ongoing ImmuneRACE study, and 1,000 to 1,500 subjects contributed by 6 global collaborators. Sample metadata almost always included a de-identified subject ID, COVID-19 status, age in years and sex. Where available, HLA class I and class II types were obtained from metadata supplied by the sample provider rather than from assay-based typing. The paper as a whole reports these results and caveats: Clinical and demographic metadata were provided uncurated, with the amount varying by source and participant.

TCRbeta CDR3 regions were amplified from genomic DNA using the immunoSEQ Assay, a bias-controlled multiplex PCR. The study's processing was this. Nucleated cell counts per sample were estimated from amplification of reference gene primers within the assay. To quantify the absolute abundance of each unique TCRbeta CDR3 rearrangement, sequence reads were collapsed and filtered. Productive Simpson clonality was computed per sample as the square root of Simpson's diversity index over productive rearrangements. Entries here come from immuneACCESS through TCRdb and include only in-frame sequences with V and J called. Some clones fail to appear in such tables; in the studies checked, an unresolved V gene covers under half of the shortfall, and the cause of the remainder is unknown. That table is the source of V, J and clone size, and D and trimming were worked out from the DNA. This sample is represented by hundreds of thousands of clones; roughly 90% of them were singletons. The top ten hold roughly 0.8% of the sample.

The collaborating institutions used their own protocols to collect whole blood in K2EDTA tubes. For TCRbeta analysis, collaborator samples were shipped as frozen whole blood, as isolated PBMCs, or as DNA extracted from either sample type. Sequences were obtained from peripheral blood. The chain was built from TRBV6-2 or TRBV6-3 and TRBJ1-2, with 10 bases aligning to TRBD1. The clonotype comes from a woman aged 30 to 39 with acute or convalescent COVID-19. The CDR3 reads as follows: CASSLTGGHGYTF. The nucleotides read TGTGCCAGCAGTTTGACAGGGGGCCATGGCTACACCTTC.